This T cell receptor beta chain appears in the sequencing data of a study of cytomegalovirus exposure and HLA in healthy donors (dated by TCRdb to the late 2010s). A note on the overall study: An earlier analysis of approximately 550 of the donors reported about 250 Gb of sequence data and around 120 million unique TCR beta sequences from 150 million to 200 million T cells. The study used immunosequencing to profile the T cell repertoires of approximately 630 subjects and linked those repertoires to cytomegalovirus serostatus. Among several hundred genotyped donors of the cohort, an average of around 220,000 unique TCR beta nucleotide sequences was sequenced per donor, of which roughly 17% were non-productive. In an earlier analysis of a few hundred of the donors, high-throughput TCR beta sequencing was used to judge whether each TCR beta V gene segment behaved as functional or pseudogenic. To predict cytomegalovirus infection status, the study combined high-throughput TCR immunosequencing, statistical association of individual TCRs with disease status, and machine learning. Along with the approximately 620-subject first cohort, a separate validation cohort of some 130 different subjects was used. About 280 gigabases of sequencing data and around 88 million unique TCR sequences made up an early release that covered some 640 HLA-typed donors. Rather than using new phenotypic data, the later analysis identified candidate immune exposures from TCR beta sequences and from how often those sequences occurred across donors. A handful of DR-DQ haplotypes were handled as single units for association and clustering because linkage in the cohort was strong. Donor age, sex, ethnicity and CMV serostatus were compiled together with the repertoire data. The number of typed donors differed by locus: about 629-630 for A, B, C, DRB1 and DQB1; 500 to 550 for DQA1; 606 for DPA1; and some 470 for DPB1. Among the roughly 390 genotyped donors, approximately 81% belonged to the genetic ancestry cluster associated with self-reported Caucasian donors. A later analysis re-examined previously published TCR beta repertoires from 600 to 700 donors and added high-resolution HLA genotyping to investigate patterns of TCR occurrence. Genome-wide SNP genotypes for about 65% of the 666 donors were used in a later genetic analysis, which treated that subset as a discovery cohort. All discovery cohort repertoires had been generated on a single sequencing platform. The study aimed to test whether cataloging public T cell receptors could reveal signatures of past pathogen exposure. Both class I and class II loci were covered by HLA typing, at four-digit resolution.

On the study overall, not on this receptor specifically: Broadly in line with IMGT annotations, most TCR beta V segments showed up in productive rearrangements about 87% or about 30% of the time in an earlier analysis of a few hundred of the donors. Cytomegalovirus status was reported to be diagnosed by the classifier with high specificity and sensitivity in both the original and validation cohorts. The 87-base-pair reads could not distinguish some IMGT-functional V segments, including TRBV6-2 and TRBV6-3, so those segments were excluded. In a later analysis, HLA-associated TCR beta chains showed more clonal expansion and lower generation probabilities than non-associated chains that were equally common. According to a later analysis, parvovirus B19, influenza, CMV and Epstein-Barr virus appeared linked to several top co-occurrence clusters. An association between a missense DCLRE1C variant and V-gene and J-gene trimming of TCR beta chains was found in a later genetic analysis and replicated in an independent cohort. A later genetic analysis reported fewer N-insertions in productive TCRs among donors in an Asian-associated ancestry cluster than the roughly 640-donor mean. In the study, approximately 160 TCR beta chains were listed as associated with cytomegalovirus. A further reported finding was that TCR beta sequences accurately predicted the HLA-A and HLA-B alleles for most subjects in the first cohort. The sequencing pipeline was judged likely to have produced a cluster of highly shared sequence variants as a technical artifact. In a later analysis, the rate of TCR association differed among HLA loci, with DRB1 alleles having the most associated TCRs and HLA-C alleles having the fewest. Because counts were too low, around 18 rarely observed V segments, including chromosome 9 orphons, were left out of the earlier analysis of approximately 500 of the donors. In vitro tests confirmed that a few of the cytomegalovirus-associated TCR beta chains recognize cytomegalovirus antigens. Assigning TCR associations to individual alleles was difficult when HLA alleles, especially DR and DQ, strongly co-occurred. Presence/absence analyses assumed roughly uniform sequencing depth across donors, an assumption that may not hold. At a false discovery rate of 0.05, a later analysis linked under 20,000 TCR beta sequences to specific HLA alleles. A later analysis found that most CMV-associated TCR beta chains appeared HLA-restricted, with HLA associations seemingly driven largely by CMV exposure. HLA typing was unavailable for some donors at each locus, so association tests used only the typed subset. Immune exposure information for the cohort was limited to CMV serostatus. Correlated functional status among segregating V segments might reflect linkage disequilibrium, but an unknown experimental factor could not be ruled out. According to the authors, the approach could potentially be generalized to other disease states and immunological phenotypes. Across donors, most TCR sequences were observed very rarely, whereas some public TCRs were present in many individuals. The cohort was sequenced for TCR beta chains only, and without alpha or paired-chain data the features that could be detected were limited.

From the cysteine up to the phenylalanine, the CDR3 has a length of 16 residues. Only the CDR3 part of the read is kept: 48 bases, read in frame from the first base. From the germline V gene, CDR1 is SGHTA and CDR2 is FQGTGA. The germline V end is reduced by 6 bases and the J end by 8 bases; junction bases left unmatched: 10. Notes on this clone: It has no known antigen specificity. No much larger clone is present one base from it, and per-base qualities are unavailable.

The cohort was made up of approximately 700 healthy bone marrow donors. At the time of sampling, all cohort members were nominally healthy, though unrecorded immune exposures were likely present. The donor tested CMV seropositive, placing the donor among the roughly 300 seropositive members of the cohort. Every donor gave a peripheral blood sample, and the peripheral blood mononuclear cells from that sample were used for TCR beta sequencing. Genomic DNA extraction from the blood cell samples was performed with the Qiagen DNeasy Blood Extraction Kit. Libraries were built with the immunoSEQ multiplex PCR assay. For the multiplex PCR, a mixture combining 60 forward primers for TCR Vbeta segments and 13 reverse primers for TCR Jbeta segments was used. Amplification of the CDR3 region of rearranged TCR beta genes was performed with a multiplex PCR assay on genomic DNA. On the Illumina HiSeq System, the amplified TCR beta libraries were sequenced as 87-base-pair reads. The original methods were these. In a later analysis, tens of millions of unique TCR beta chains were counted across the roughly 670 repertoires, and around 10 million of these chains were shared by at least two donors. Raw reads were error-corrected and collapsed into unique sequences by a nearest-neighbor algorithm in which closely related sequences were merged to remove PCR and sequencing errors. V, D and J gene segments were assigned by aligning CDR3 sequences to IMGT reference sequences. For a sequence to be retained, at least a six-nucleotide match to both a V gene segment and a J gene segment was required. Rearrangements were classified as productive when the CDR3 lacked stop codons and remained in frame with V and J, and all other rearrangements were classified as non-productive. CDR3 was defined according to IMGT convention as the region running from the second conserved V-encoded cysteine to the conserved J-encoded phenylalanine. The earlier analysis of a few hundred of the donors excluded any sequence lacking an unambiguous match to a single V gene segment. An earlier analysis of a few hundred of the donors classified V segments as functional when productive rearrangements were above 56.7% and as segregating when the standard deviation between donors was above 5%. A statistical classification framework was developed to diagnose cytomegalovirus status using the catalog of TCR beta chain sequences. In a later analysis, V and J genes were assigned by comparing TCR nucleotide sequences against IMGT/GENE-DB human TR gene sequences. Using the TCRdist pipeline, a later analysis assigned CDR3 sequences along with most-parsimonious VDJ recombination scenarios. A later analysis defined each TCR beta chain by its CDR3 amino acid sequence plus V-gene family, and excluded reads lacking a unique V-gene family. In a later analysis, several hundred highly shared, low-generation-probability nucleotide sequences were removed to address suspected cross-contamination and a sequencing artifact. In a later analysis, a clonal expansion index for each public chain was calculated from normalized within-repertoire ranks of inferred template counts. A later analysis computed generation probabilities with a VDJ recombination model fitted to out-of-frame rearrangements, and checked the results against IGoR. A later analysis scored TCR-TCR, TCR-HLA and TCR-CMV co-occurrence with hypergeometric tests, applying a repertoire-size bias correction to TCR pairs. A later analysis estimated false discovery rates by permuting HLA or CMV assignments 20 times. A later analysis grouped co-occurring TCRs with DBSCAN, adding TCRdist sequence similarity when clustering within HLA-allele-positive subsets. Co-occurrence clustering excluded repertoires with fewer than 30,000 or more than 120,000 public chains, plus five with anomalous nucleotide sharing. TCRdb holds this immuneACCESS table with in-frame rearrangements only. Some clones are missing; in checked studies, unresolved V genes explain under half, and the rest has no known cause. The V and J calls and clone size are taken from that table; D and trimming were inferred from the DNA. The sample profile shows about 180,000 clones; 65% to 85% of them were found once. The top ten clonotypes cover 2.5% to 4% of the sample.

The specimen sequenced was PBMCs. The chain is encoded by TRBV7-3 joined to TRBJ2-3; TRBD2 aligns with 14 central bases. The clonotype was recovered from a woman between 50 and 59 years old in good health and CMV-seropositive. The CDR3 region has the sequence CASRPGLAGVAATQYF. Read as DNA, the sequence is TGTGCCAGCAGGCCGGGACTAGCGGGAGTAGCTGCTACGCAGTATTTT.